This T cell receptor beta chain stems from a study of blood T cell repertoires in COVID-19. This table comes from immunoSEQ multiplex PCR, and its TCRdb copy is limited to in-frame clones, with some not included. The data show over 150,000 clones, less than 90% seen once. The clonotype comes from a woman between 50 and 59 years old who had recovered from COVID-19. Sequencing used PBMCs or T cells enriched from blood (not recorded which).

DNA for the CDR3: TGTGCCAGCAGTACTAGAACAGGGGTTAAAACTGAAGCTTTCTTT. Its protein product is CASSTRTGVKTEAFF. The gene calls are TRBV27 and TRBJ1-1; 7 positions match TRBD1. This CDR3 is 15 amino acids long. Germline CDR1 and CDR2: MNHEY and SMNVEV (reference sequence). V gave up 5 bases and J gave up 5 bases; unmatched junction bases: 11.